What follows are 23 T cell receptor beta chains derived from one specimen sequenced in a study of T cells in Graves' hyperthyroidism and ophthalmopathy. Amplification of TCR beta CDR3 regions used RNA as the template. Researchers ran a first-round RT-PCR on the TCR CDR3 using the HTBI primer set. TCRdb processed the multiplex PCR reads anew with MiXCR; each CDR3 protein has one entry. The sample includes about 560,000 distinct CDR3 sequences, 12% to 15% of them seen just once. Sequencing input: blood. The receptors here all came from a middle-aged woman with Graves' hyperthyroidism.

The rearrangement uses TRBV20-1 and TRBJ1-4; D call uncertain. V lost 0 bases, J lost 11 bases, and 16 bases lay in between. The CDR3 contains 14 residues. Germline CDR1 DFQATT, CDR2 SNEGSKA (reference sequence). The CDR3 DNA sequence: TGCAGTGCTAGAGATCTGGCCTCGGAGAGGAAACTGTTTTTT. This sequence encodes CSARDLASERKLFF.

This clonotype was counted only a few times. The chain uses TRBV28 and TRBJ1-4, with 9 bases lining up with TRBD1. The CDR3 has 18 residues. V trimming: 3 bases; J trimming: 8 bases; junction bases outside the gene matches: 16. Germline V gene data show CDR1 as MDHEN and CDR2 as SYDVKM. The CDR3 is CASSFRGTGLSLREKLFF. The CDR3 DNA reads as TGTGCCAGCAGTTTCCGCGGGACAGGGCTCTCCTTGCGGGAAAAACTGTTTTTT.

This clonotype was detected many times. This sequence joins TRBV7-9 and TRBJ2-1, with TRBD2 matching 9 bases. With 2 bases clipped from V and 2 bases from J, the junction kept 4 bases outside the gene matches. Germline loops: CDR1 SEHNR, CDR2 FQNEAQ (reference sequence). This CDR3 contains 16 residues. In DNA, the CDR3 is TGTGCCAGCAGCTTACTTAGCGGGGGTACCTACAATGAGCAGTTCTTC. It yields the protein CASSLLSGGTYNEQFF.

DNA for the CDR3: TGCAGCGCGACAGGGGGCCAGGTGAGCACTGAAGCTTTCTTT. Protein product: CSATGGQVSTEAFF. J is TRBJ1-1 and V is TRBV29-1; 10 bases align to TRBD1. The junction had 9 bases not matched to a gene; V was cut back by 7 bases and J by 4 bases. Germline-derived CDR1 and CDR2 are SQVTM and ANQGSEA. The CDR3 contains 14 residues.

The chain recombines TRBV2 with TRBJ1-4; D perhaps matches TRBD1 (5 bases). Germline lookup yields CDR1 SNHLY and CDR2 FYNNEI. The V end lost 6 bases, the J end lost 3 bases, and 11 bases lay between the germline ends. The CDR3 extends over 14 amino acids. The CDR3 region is CASRTSGSNEKLFF. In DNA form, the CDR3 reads TGTGCCAGCAGGACGTCAGGGTCTAATGAAAAACTGTTTTTT.

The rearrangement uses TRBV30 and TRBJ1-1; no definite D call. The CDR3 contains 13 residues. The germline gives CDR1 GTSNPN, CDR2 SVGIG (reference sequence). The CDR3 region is CATTRNSNTEAFF. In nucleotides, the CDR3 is TGTGCTACTACCAGGAATAGTAACACTGAAGCTTTCTTT.

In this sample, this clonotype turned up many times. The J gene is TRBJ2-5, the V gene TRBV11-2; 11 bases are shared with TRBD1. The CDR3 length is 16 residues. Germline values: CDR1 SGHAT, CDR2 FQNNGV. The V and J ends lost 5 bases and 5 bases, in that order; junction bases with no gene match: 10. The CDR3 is CASSLPRTGGEETQYF. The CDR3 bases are TGTGCCAGCAGCCTCCCACGGACAGGGGGCGAGGAGACCCAGTACTTC.

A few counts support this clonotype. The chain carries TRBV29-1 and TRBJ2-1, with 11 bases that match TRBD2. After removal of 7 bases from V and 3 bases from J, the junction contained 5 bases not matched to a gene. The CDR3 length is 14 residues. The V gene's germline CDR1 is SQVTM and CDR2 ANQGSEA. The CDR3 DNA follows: TGCAGCGCCCTGGGACTAGCGGACTACAATGAGCAGTTCTTC. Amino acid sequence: CSALGLADYNEQFF.

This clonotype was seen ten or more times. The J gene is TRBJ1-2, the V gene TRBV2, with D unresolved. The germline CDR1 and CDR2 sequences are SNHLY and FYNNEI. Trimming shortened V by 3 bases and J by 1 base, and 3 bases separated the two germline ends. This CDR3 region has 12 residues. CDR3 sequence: CASSDRNYGYTF. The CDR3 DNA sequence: TGTGCCAGCAGTGACCGTAACTATGGCTACACCTTC. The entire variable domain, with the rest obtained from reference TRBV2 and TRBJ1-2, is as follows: EPEVTQTPSHQVTQMGQEVILRCVPISNHLYFYWYRQILGQKVEFLVSFYNNEISEKSEIFDDQFSVERPDGSNFTLKIRSTKLEDSAMYFCASSDRNYGYTFGSGTRLTVV.

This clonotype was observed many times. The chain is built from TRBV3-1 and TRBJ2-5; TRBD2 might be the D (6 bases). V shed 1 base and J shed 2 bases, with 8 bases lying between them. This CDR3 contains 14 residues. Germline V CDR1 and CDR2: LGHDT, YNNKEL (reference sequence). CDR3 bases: TGTGCCAGCAGCCAAGTCGGGAGACAAGAGACCCAGTACTTC. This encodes CASSQVGRQETQYF.

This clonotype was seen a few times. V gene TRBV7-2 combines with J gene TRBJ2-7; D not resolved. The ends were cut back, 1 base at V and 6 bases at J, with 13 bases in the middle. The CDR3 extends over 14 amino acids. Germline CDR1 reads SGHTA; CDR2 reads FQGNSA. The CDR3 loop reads CASSLGISPSEQYF. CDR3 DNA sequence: TGTGCCAGCAGCTTAGGGATATCCCCTAGCGAGCAGTACTTC.

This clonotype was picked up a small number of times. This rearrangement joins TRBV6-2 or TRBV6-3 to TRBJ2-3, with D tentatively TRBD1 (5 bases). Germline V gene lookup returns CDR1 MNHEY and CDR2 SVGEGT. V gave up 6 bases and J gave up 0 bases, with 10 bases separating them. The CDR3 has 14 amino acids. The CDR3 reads CASSRQPSTDTQYF. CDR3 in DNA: TGTGCCAGCAGCCGACAGCCTAGCACAGATACGCAGTATTTT.

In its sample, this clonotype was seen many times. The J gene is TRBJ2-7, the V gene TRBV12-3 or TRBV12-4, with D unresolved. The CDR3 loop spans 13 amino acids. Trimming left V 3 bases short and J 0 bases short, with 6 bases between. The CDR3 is CASSFQISYEQYF. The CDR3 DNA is TGTGCCAGCAGTTTCCAGATCTCCTACGAGCAGTACTTC.

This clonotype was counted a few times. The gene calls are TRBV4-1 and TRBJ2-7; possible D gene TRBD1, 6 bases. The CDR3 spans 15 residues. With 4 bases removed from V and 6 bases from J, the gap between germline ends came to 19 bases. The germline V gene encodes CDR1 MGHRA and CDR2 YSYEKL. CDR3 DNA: TGCGCCAGCAGCCCCAGGCAGGGGCAAACGGGCGAGCAGTACTTC. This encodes CASSPRQGQTGEQYF.

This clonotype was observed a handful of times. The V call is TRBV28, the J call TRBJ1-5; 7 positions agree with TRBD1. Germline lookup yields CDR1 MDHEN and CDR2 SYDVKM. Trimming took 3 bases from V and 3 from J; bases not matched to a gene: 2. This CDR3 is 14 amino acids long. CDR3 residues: CASSFGTANQPQHF. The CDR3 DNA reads TGTGCCAGCAGTTTCGGGACAGCCAATCAGCCCCAGCATTTT.

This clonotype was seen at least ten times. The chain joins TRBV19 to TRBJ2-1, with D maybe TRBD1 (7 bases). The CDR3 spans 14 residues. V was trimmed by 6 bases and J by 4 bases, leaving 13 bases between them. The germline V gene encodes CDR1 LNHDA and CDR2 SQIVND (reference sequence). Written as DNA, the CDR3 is TGTGCCAGTAGGCGGGACAGACTATACAATGAGCAGTTCTTC. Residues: CASRRDRLYNEQFF.

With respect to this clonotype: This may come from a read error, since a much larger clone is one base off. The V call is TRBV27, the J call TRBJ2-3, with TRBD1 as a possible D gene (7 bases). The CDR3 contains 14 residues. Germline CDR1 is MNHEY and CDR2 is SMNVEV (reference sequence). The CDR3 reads CTSRGESFTDTQYF. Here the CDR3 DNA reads TGTACCAGCAGGGGGGAATCATTCACAGATACGCAGTATTTT.

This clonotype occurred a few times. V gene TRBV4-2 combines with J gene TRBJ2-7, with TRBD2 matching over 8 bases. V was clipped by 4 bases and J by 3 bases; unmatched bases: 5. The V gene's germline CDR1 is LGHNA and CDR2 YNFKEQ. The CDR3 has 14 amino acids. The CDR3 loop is CASSPYAGGYEQYF. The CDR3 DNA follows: TGTGCCAGCAGCCCATACGCGGGGGGCTACGAGCAGTACTTC.

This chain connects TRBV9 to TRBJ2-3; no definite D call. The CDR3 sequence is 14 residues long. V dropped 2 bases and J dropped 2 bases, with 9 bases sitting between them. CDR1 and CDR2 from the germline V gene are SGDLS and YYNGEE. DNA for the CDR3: TGTGCCAGCAGCGTGGGCCGACACACAGATACGCAGTATTTT. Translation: CASSVGRHTDTQYF.

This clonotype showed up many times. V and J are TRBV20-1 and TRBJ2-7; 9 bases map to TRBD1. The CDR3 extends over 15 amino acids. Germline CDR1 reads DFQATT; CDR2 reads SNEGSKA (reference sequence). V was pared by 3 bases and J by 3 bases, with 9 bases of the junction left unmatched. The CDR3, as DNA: TGCAGTGCTAGGCGAACAGGGGGCGAGAACTACGAGCAGTACTTC. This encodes CSARRTGGENYEQYF.

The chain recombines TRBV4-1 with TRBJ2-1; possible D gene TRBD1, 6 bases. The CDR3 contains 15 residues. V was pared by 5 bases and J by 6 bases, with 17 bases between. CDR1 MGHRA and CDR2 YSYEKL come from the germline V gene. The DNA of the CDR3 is TGCGCCAGCAGCGATTCCAATACAGGGCCCAATGAGCAGTTCTTC. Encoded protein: CASSDSNTGPNEQFF.

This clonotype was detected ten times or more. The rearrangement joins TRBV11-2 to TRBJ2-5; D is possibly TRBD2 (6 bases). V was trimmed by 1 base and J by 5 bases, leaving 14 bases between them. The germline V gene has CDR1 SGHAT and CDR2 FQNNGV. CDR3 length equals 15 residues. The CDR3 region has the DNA TGTGCCAGCAGCTTAGCCGAGACTAGAGGGGAGACCCAGTACTTC. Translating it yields CASSLAETRGETQYF. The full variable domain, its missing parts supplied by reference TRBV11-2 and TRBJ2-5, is EAGVAQSPRYKIIEKRQSVAFWCNPISGHATLYWYQQILGQGPKLLIQFQNNGVVDDSQLPKDRFSAERLKGVDSTLKIQPAKLEDSAVYLCASSLAETRGETQYFGPGTRLLVL.

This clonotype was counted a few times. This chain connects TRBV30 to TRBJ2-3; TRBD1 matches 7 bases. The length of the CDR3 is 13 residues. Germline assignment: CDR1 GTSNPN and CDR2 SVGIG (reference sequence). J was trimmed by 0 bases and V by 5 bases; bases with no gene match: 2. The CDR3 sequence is CAWGQESTDTQYF. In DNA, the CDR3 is TGTGCCTGGGGACAGGAGAGCACAGATACGCAGTATTTT.